The 9 T cell receptor beta chains presented below share a single source sample, sequenced in a study of T cell responses to AZD1222 COVID-19 vaccine. Sequencing was performed with immunoSEQ multiplex PCR; in TCRdb, only in-frame clones are kept and a portion is missing. The sample records 90,000 to 150,000 clones, over 75% being singletons. This material consisted of peripheral blood, taken on day 0 of AZD1222 vaccination. The receptors were gathered from an adult in good health.

The genes are TRBV3-1 (or the pseudogene TRBV3-2) and TRBJ2-5; 13 positions agree with TRBD2. This CDR3 region has 15 residues. Germline values: CDR1 LGHDT, CDR2 YNNKEL (reference sequence). V shed 5 bases, J shed 4 bases, and the junction held 4 bases outside the gene matches. The DNA for the CDR3 is TGTGCCAGCAGCTCCCGACTAGCGGGGGGAGAGACCCAGTACTTC. It translates to CASSSRLAGGETQYF.

This clone has only one observation. The rearrangement joins TRBV4-1 to TRBJ2-7, with D maybe TRBD2 (5 bases). Trimming took 1 base from V and 6 from J, leaving 13 bases between them. This CDR3 has 14 amino acids. The germline gives CDR1 MGHRA, CDR2 YSYEKL. CDR3 residues: CASSQGLRGIEQYF. The CDR3 bases are TGCGCCAGCAGCCAAGGTCTCCGGGGAATCGAGCAGTACTTC.

This clone was seen only a few times. At the DNA level, this CDR3 is encoded by other sequences in the same sample as well. V is TRBV6-5 and J is TRBJ2-7; D possibly corresponds to TRBD1 (7 bases). From germline, CDR1 is MNHEY and CDR2 SVGAGI. The CDR3 totals 15 residues. The V end was cut by 0 bases, the J end by 3 bases, with 12 bases between. The CDR3 nucleotides read TGTGCCAGCAGTTACTCGCCGCAGGGGGGCTACGAGCAGTACTTC. This gives the protein CASSYSPQGGYEQYF.

The chain employs TRBV3-1 (or the pseudogene TRBV3-2) and TRBJ2-7, with 7 nucleotides matching TRBD1. CDR3 length: 14 amino acids. The V and J ends lost 4 bases and 0 bases, in that order; junction bases with no gene match: 3. The germline V gene has CDR1 LGHDT and CDR2 YNNKEL (reference sequence). The CDR3 coding sequence is TGTGCCAGCAGCCCCGGGACAGTCTCCTACGAGCAGTACTTC. It translates to CASSPGTVSYEQYF.

A few counts support this clone. This chain links TRBV14 with TRBJ1-2; TRBD1 might be the D (6 bases). Trimming cost V 4 bases and J 8 bases, with 17 bases left between them. Germline loops: CDR1 SGHDN, CDR2 FVKESK. The CDR3 sequence is 14 residues long. CDR3 sequence (DNA): TGTGCCAGCAGCCCATTCACAGGGATCGGCGGCTACACCTTC. Protein: CASSPFTGIGGYTF.

The J gene is TRBJ1-1, the V gene TRBV13; no reliable D call. The CDR3 is 12 residues long. V shed 5 bases and J shed 4 bases, with 8 bases lying between them. Germline lookup yields CDR1 PRHDT and CDR2 FYEKMQ (reference sequence). The CDR3 is CASSLRPTEAFF. The CDR3 region has the DNA TGTGCCAGCAGCCTACGACCCACTGAAGCTTTCTTT. Drawing the rest from reference TRBV13 and TRBJ1-1, the complete variable domain is AAGVIQSPRHLIKEKRETATLKCYPIPRHDTVYWYQQGPGQDPQFLISFYEKMQSDKGSIPDRFSAQQFSDYHSELNMSSLELGDSALYFCASSLRPTEAFFGQGTRLTVV.

This chain uses TRBV6-5 with TRBJ1-2; TRBD1 matches at 7 bases. Germline CDR1 is MNHEY and CDR2 is SVGAGI. CDR3 length: 15 residues. Trimming removed 8 bases from V and 7 bases from J; junction bases left unmatched: 16. CDR3 region: CASVSSGTVSSGYTF. As DNA, the CDR3 is TGTGCCAGCGTATCTTCCGGGACAGTGTCATCTGGCTACACCTTC.

The chain couples TRBV5-1 to TRBJ1-2; 9 nucleotides align to TRBD1. V lost 6 bases and J lost 7; bases outside the gene matches: 4. This CDR3 is 12 amino acids long. In germline, CDR1 is SGHRS, CDR2 YFSETQ. CDR3 sequence: CASNPDRGGYTF. In DNA, the CDR3 is TGCGCCAGCAACCCGGACAGGGGTGGCTACACCTTC.

The chain carries TRBV4-1 and TRBJ2-7; 10 positions agree with TRBD2. The germline CDR1 and CDR2 sequences are MGHRA and YSYEKL. The V and J ends lost 0 bases and 3 bases, in that order; junction bases with no gene match: 8. CDR3 length equals 17 residues. The CDR3 DNA reads TGCGCCAGCAGCCAAGACGTACTAGCGGGAAGATTCTACGAGCAGTACTTC. As protein: CASSQDVLAGRFYEQYF.